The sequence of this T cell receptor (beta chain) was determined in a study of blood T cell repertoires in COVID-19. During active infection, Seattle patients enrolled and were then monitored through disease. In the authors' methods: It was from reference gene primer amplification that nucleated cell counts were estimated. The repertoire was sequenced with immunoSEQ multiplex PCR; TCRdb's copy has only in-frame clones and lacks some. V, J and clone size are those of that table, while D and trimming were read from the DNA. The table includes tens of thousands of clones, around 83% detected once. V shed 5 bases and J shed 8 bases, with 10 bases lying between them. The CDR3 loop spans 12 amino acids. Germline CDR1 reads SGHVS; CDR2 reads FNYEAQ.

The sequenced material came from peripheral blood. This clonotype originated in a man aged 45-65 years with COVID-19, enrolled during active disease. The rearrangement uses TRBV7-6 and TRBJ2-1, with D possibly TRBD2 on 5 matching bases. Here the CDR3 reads CASSQWRDEQFF. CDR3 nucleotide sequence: TGTGCCAGCAGCCAATGGCGGGATGAGCAGTTCTTC. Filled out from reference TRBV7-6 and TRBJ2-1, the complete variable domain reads GAGVSQSPRYKVTKRGQDVALRCDPISGHVSLYWYRQALGQGPEFLTYFNYEAQQDKSGLPNDRFSAERPEGSISTLTIQRTEQRDSAMYRCASSQWRDEQFFGPGTRLTVL.